This T cell receptor beta chain was sequenced in a study of cytomegalovirus exposure and HLA in healthy donors. About the study: Within an early data release were about 85 million unique TCRs drawn from HLA-typed donors. The study placed 70% to 85% of its 398 genotyped donors in the Caucasian-associated ancestry cluster. Study observations and caveats: Reported results showed that the classifier diagnosed cytomegalovirus status with high specificity and sensitivity. Analyzed later, association rates of TCRs varied across HLA loci, with DRB1 most and HLA-C fewest.

There are 15 residues in the CDR3. V shed 0 bases, J shed 4 bases, and the junction held 3 bases outside the gene matches. Per germline, CDR1 SGHVS and CDR2 FNYEAQ. Of note for this clone: Its antigen is unidentified.

Researchers ran the PCR with 60 Vbeta and 13 Jbeta primers. Profiling relied on immunoSEQ multiplex PCR, and the TCRdb table lists in-frame clones only, not all of them. This sample's table reports 38,000 or so clones. The gene calls are TRBV7-6 and TRBJ2-1; 7 bases match TRBD1. This clonotype was sampled from a man aged 30-40 years in good health and CMV-seronegative. Sequencing input: PBMCs. CDR3 nucleotides: TGTGCCAGCAGCTTAGCAGGGGGCCGGTACAATGAGCAGTTCTTC. Translating gives CASSLAGGRYNEQFF.